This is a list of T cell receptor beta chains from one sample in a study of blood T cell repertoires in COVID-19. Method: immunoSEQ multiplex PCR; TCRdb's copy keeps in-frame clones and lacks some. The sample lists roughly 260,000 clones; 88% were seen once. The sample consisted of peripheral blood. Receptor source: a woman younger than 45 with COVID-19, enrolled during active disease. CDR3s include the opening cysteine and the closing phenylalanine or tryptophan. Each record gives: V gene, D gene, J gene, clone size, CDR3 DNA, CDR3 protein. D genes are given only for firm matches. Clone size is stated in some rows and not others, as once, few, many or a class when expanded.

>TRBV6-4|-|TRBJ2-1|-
TGTGCCAGCAGCCCCACTCCAGGGGTCTCCTACAATGAGCAGTTCTTC
CASSPTPGVSYNEQFF
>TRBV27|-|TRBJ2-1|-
TGTGCCAGCAGCTTAGGTAACCCCACCAGGAATGAGCAGTTCTTC
CASSLGNPTRNEQFF
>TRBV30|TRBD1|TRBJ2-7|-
TGTGCCTGGAGTGTAGTAGGGGGCCGGGCCGAGCAGTACTTC
CAWSVVGGRAEQYF
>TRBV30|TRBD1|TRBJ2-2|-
TGTGCCTGGAGCAGGGGGCCCACCGGGGAGCTGTTTTTT
CAWSRGPTGELFF
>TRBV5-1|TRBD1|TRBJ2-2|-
TGCGCCAGCAGCTTGGACAGGGGGCCGGCCGGGGAGCTGTTTTTT
CASSLDRGPAGELFF
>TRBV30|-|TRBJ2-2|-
TGTGCCTGGAGTAAAGGAGGGAACACCGGGGAGCTGTTTTTT
CAWSKGGNTGELFF
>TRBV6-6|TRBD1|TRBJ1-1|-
TGTGCCAGCAGCCACCGGGACAGCCTCATTGCTTTCTTT
CASSHRDSLIAFF
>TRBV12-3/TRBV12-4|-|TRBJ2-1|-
TGTGCCAGCAGTTTCCACAGACTAGAGCAGTTCTTC
CASSFHRLEQFF
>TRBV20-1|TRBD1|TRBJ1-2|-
TGCAGTGCTAGTCCCGGGACAGGGCTGAGTGACTATGGCTACACCTTC
CSASPGTGLSDYGYTF
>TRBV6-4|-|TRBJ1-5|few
TGTGCCACCTCTGCGTCCCCTCGGCAGCCCCAGCATTTT
CATSASPRQPQHF
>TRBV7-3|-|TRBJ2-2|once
TGTGCCAGCAGCACACAGGGTAACACCGGGGAGCTGTTTTTT
CASSTQGNTGELFF
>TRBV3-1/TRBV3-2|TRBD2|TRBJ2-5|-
TGTGCCAGCAGCCATGCCCGGACTAGCGGGAGTGGAGAGACCCAGTACTTC
CASSHARTSGSGETQYF
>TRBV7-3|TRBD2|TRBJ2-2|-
TGTGCCAGCAGCTTAAGCGGGAGGGACACCGGGGAGCTGTTTTTT
CASSLSGRDTGELFF
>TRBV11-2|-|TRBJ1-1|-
TGTGCCAGCAGCGGCTGGACAGACAACACTGAAGCTTTCTTT
CASSGWTDNTEAFF
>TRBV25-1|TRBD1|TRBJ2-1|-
TGTGCCAGCAGTGGACAGGGGGGATCCTACAATGAGCAGTTCTTC
CASSGQGGSYNEQFF
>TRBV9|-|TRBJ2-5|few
TGTGCCAGCAGCGTAGTCGGAGGCTCGGGTGAGACCCAGTACTTC
CASSVVGGSGETQYF
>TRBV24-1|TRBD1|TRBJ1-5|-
TGTGCCACCAGTGACCGTCAGGGGACAGGGTTTAGCAATCAGCCCCAGCATTTT
CATSDRQGTGFSNQPQHF
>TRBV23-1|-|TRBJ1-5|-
TGCGCCAGCAGTCAATGGACAGATTTTAGCAATCAGCCCCAGCATTTT
CASSQWTDFSNQPQHF
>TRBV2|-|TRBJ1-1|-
TGTGCCAGCAGTGACGGACAGAACACTGAAGCTTTCTTT
CASSDGQNTEAFF
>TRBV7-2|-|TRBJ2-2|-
TGTGCCAGCAGCTTAAAGCAGGGGACCGGGGAGCTGTTTTTT
CASSLKQGTGELFF
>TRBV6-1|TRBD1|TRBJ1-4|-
TGTGCCAGCAGTGCTTCCACCGGGACAGTGGGCGAAAAACTGTTTTTT
CASSASTGTVGEKLFF
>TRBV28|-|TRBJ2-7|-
TGTGCCAGCAGTCGACCGGGGAGGCCATCCTACGAGCAGTACTTC
CASSRPGRPSYEQYF
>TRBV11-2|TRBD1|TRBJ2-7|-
TGTGCCAGCAGCACGACAGGGGGGCCAAGGGGCGAGCAGTACTTC
CASSTTGGPRGEQYF
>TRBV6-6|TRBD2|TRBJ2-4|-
TGTGCCAGCACCGTCGGGCGGGGGGTGGCCAAAAACATTCAGTACTTC
CASTVGRGVAKNIQYF
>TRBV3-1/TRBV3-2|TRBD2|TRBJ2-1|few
TGTGCCAGCAGCCCTCTACTAGCGGGAGCCTACAATGAGCAGTTCTTC
CASSPLLAGAYNEQFF
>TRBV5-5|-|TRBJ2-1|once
TGTGCCAGCAGCTTGTTCCGAAGCGAAAGCTCCTACAATGAGCAGTTCTTC
CASSLFRSESSYNEQFF
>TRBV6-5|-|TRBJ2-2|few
TGTGCCAGTTCGAACTATCAGGGGACGGGCGGGGAGCTGTTTTTT
CASSNYQGTGGELFF
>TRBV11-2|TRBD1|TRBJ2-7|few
TGTGCCAGCAGCTCAACCGGGACAGTATCCTACGAGCAGTACTTC
CASSSTGTVSYEQYF
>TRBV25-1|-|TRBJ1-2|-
TGTGCCAGCAGTGGGGGGCGGGTTTATGGCTACACCTTC
CASSGGRVYGYTF
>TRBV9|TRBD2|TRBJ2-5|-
TGTGCCAGCAGCGCCGGACTAGCGGGAGAGACCCAGTACTTC
CASSAGLAGETQYF
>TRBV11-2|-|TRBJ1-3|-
TGTGCCAGCAGCTTGCAGGTTTTCTCTGGAAACACCATATATTTT
CASSLQVFSGNTIYF
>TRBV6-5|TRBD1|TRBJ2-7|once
TGTGCCAGCAGGAGACAGGGGGGGGGATACGAGCAGTACTTC
CASRRQGGGYEQYF
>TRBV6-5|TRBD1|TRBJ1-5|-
TGTGCAACCACAGGGGGCCTCAATCAGCCCCAGCATTTT
CATTGGLNQPQHF
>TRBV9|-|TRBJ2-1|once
TGTGCCAGCAGCGTAGAATTCTTAAACTACAATGAGCAGTTCTTC
CASSVEFLNYNEQFF
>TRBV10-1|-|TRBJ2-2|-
TGCGCCAGCAGTGAGTCCGCGGGGGCGCAGGCCACCGGGGAGCTGTTTTTT
CASSESAGAQATGELFF
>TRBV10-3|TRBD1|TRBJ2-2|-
TGTGCCATCAGACCGGGACAGGGGTTGGGGGAGCTGTTTTTT
CAIRPGQGLGELFF
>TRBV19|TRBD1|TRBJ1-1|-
TGTGCCAGTAGTCTGACAGGGGCGAACACTGAAGCTTTCTTT
CASSLTGANTEAFF
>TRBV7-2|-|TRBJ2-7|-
TGTGCCAGCAGCGCGCTGAGGGCTAAACACTACGAGCAGTACTTC
CASSALRAKHYEQYF
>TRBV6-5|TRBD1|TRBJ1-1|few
TGTGCCAGCAGCCCCGACAGGGGGAACACTGAAGCTTTCTTT
CASSPDRGNTEAFF
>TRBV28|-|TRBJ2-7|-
TGTGCCAGCAAACGGGGGACCTACCGCTACGAGCAGTACTTC
CASKRGTYRYEQYF
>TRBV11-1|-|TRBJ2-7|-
TGTGCCAGCAGCTTGGGACTGGGCTACGAGCAGTACTTC
CASSLGLGYEQYF
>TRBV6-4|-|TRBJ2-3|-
TGTGCCAGCAGTGACCGCGGCACAGATACGCAGTATTTT
CASSDRGTDTQYF